There are many counts of the clone carrying this T cell receptor gamma chain. Its antigen is still unknown. With a far larger clone one base away, a read error is the likely cause. Other nucleotide sequences in the sample specify the same CDR3. TCRdb fed the multiplex PCR reads to CATT. This sample yields some 30,000 gamma-chain clones, of which 1.4% are seen a single time; roughly a fifth belongs to the top ten. Flow sorting of PBMC yielded separate Vgamma9/Vdelta2+ and Vdelta2-negative gammadelta T cell populations for bulk repertoire analysis. Germline V gene data show CDR1 as GITISATS and CDR2 as ISYDGTV (reference sequence). This CDR3 region has 10 residues. The data are from a study of γδ T cells in repeated Plasmodium falciparum infection. Study context: Four controlled malaria infections with P. falciparum NF54 spanned less than 850 days. General study findings and limits: In Vdelta2-negative, largely Vdelta1+, gammadelta repertoires, repeated controlled infections appeared to drive clonal selection waves. Vdelta2-negative gammadelta repertoires appeared less diverse and less shared in Malian than Australian children.

The V and J genes are TRGV9 and TRGJ1 or TRGJ2. Germline matching of the DNA provided the J gene here, since TCRdb leaves it blank. The source material was gamma-delta T cells from blood. The clonotype originates from a pool of human donors (malaria-infected and uninfected, not separated). Written as DNA, the CDR3 is TGTGCCCTGTGGGAGCCCAGGAAACTCTTT. It is translated as CALWEPRKLF.